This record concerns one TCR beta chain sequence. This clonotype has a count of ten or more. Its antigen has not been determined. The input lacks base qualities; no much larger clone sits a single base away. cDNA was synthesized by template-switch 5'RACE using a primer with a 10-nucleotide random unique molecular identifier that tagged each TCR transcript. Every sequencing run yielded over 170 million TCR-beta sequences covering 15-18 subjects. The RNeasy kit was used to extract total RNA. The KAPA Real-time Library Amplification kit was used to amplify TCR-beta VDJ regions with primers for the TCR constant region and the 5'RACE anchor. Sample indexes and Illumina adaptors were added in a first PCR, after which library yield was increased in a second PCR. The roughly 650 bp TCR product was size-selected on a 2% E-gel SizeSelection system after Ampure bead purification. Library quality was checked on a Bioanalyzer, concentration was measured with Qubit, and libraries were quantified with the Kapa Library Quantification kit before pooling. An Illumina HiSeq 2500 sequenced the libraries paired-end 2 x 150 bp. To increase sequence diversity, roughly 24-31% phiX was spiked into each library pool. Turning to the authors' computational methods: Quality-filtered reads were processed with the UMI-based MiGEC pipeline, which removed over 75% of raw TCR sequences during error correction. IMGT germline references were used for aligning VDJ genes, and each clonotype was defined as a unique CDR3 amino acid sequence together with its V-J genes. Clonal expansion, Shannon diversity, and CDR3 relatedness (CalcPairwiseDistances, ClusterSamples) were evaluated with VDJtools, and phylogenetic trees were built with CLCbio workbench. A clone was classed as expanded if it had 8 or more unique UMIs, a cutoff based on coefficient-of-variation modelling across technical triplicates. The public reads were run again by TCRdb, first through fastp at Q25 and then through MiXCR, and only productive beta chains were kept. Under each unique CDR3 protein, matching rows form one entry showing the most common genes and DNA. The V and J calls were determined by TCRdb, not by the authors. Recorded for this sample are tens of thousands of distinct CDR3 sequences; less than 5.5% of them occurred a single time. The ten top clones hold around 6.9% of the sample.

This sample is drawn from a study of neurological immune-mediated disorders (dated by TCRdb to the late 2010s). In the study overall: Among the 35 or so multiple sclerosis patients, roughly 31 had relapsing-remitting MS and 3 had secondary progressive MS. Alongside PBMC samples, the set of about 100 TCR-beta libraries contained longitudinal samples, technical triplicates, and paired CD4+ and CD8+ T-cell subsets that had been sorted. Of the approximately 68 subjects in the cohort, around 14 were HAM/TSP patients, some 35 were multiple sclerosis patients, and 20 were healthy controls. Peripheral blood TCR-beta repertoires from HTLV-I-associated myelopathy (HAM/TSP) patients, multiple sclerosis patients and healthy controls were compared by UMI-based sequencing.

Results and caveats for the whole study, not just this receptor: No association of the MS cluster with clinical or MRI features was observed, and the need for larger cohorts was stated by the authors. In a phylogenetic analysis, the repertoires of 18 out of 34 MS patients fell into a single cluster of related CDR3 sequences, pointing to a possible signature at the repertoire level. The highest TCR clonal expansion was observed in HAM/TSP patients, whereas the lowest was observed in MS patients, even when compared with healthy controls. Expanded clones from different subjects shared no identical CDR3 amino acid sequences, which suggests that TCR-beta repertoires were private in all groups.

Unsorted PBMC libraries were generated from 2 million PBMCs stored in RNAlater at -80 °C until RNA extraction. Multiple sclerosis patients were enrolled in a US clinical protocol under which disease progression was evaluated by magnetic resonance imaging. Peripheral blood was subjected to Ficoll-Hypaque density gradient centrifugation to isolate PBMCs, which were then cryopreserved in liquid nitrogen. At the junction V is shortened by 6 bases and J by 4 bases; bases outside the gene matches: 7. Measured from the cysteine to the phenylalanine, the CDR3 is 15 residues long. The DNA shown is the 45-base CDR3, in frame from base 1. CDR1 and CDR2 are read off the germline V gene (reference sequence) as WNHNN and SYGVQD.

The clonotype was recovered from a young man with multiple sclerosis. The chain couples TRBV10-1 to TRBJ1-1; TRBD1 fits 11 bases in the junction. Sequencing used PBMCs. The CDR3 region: CASSAGTGGPTEAFF. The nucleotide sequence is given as TGCGCCAGCAGCGCCGGGACAGGGGGACCCACTGAAGCTTTCTTT.